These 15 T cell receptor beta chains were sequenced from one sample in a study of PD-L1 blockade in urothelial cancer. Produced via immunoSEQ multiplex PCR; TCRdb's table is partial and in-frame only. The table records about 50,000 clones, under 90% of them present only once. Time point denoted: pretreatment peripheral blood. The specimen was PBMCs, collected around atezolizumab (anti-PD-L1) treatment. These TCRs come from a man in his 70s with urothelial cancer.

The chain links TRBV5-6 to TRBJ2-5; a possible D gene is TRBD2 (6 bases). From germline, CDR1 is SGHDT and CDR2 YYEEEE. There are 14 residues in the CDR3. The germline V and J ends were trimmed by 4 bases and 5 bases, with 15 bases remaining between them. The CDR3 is CASSPVGGRETQYF. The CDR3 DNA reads TGTGCCAGCAGCCCCGTCGGGGGTAGGGAGACCCAGTACTTC.

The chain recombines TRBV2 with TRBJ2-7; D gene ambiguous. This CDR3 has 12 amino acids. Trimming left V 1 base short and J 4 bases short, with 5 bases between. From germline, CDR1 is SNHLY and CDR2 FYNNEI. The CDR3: CASSEEQYEQYF. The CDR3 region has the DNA TGTGCCAGCAGTGAAGAACAATACGAGCAGTACTTC.

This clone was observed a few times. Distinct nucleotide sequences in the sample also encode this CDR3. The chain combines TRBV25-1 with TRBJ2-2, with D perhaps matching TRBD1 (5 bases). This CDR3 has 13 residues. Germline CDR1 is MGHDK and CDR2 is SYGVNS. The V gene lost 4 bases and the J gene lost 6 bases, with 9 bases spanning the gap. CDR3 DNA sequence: TGTGCCAGCAGTGTTTCAGGGTCCGGGGAGCTGTTTTTT. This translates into CASSVSGSGELFF.

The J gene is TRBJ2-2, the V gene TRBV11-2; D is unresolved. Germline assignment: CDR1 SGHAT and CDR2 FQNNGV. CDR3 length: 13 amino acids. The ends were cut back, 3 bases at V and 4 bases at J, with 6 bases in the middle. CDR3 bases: TGTGCCAGCAGCTTGGCTGGCACCGGGGAGCTGTTTTTT. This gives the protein CASSLAGTGELFF.

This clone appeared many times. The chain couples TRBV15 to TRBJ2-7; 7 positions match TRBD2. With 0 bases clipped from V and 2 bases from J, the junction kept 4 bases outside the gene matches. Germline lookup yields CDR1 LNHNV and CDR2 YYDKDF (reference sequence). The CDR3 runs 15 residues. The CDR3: CATSRDKRGPYEQYF. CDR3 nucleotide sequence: TGTGCCACCAGCAGAGATAAGCGGGGTCCCTACGAGCAGTACTTC.

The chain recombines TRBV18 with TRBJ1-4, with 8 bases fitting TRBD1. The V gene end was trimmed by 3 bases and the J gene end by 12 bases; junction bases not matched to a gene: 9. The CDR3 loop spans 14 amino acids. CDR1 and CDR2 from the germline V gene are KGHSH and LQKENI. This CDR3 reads CASSPDRGERQLFF. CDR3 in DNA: TGTGCCAGCTCACCCGACAGGGGAGAGAGGCAACTGTTTTTT.

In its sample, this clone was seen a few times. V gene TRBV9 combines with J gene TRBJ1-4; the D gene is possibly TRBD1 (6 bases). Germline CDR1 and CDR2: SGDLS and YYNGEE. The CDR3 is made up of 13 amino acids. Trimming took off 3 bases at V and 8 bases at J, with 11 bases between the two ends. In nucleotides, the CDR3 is TGTGCCAGCAGCGCCAGCGGGGGCGAAAAACTGTTTTTT. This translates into CASSASGGEKLFF.

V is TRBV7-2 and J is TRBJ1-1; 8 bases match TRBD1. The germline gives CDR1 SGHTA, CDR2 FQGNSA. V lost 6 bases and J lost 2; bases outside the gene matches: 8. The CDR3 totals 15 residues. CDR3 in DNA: TGTGCCAGCAGACACCCAGGGGGCTTCAACACTGAAGCTTTCTTT. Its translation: CASRHPGGFNTEAFF.

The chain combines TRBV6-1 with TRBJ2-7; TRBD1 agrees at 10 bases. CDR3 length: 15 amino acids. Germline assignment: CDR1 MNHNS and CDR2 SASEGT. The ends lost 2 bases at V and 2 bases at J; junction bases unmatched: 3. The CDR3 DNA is TGTGCCAGCAGTGAAATGGGACAGGGGCCCTACGAGCAGTACTTC. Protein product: CASSEMGQGPYEQYF.

CDR3 in amino acids: CASSLVSGNYNEQFF. DNA for the CDR3: TGCGCCAGCAGCTTGGTTAGCGGGAACTACAATGAGCAGTTCTTC. The chain employs TRBV5-1 and TRBJ2-1; 8 nucleotides align to TRBD2. The CDR3 totals 15 residues. J lost 3 bases, V lost 0 bases, and 2 bases had no gene match. CDR1 and CDR2 (germline): SGHRS, YFSETQ.

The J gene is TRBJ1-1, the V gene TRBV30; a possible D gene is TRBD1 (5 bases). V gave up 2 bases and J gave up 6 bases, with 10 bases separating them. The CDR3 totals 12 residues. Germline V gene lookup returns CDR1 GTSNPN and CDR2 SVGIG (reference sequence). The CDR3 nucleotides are TGTGCCTGGAGTCCAGGGATCCCTGAAGCTTTCTTT. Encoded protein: CAWSPGIPEAFF.

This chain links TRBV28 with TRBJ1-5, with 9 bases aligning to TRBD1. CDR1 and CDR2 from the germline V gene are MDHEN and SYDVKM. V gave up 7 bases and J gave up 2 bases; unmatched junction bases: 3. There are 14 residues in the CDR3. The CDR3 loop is CASNDRGGNQPQHF. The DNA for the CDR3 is TGTGCCAGCAATGACAGGGGGGGCAATCAGCCCCAGCATTTT.

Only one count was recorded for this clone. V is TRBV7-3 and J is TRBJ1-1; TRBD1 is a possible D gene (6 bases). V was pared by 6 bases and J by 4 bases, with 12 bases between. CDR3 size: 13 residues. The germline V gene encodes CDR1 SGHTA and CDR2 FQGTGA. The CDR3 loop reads CASSFQGSTEAFF. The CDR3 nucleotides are TGTGCCAGCAGTTTCCAGGGGAGCACTGAAGCTTTCTTT.

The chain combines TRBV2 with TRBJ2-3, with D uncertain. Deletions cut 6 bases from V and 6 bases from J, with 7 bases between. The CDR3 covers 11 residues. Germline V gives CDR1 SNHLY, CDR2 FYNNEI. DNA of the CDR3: TGTGCCAGCAGGGAGACTGATACGCAGTATTTT. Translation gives CASRETDTQYF.

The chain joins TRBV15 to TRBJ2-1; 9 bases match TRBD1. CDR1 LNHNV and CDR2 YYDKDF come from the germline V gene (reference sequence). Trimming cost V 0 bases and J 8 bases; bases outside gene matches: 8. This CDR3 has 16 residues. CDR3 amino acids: CATSRDLGTGRDEQFF. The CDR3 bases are TGTGCCACCAGCAGAGATCTTGGGACAGGGCGCGATGAGCAGTTCTTC.